This T cell receptor (beta chain) was found in a study of CD8+ T cells in alopecia areata (dated by TCRdb to the late 2010s). As for the study more broadly: Skin from C3H/HeJ donors aged 6-12 months with spontaneous alopecia was grafted onto female C3H/HeJ recipients aged 7-10 weeks. RNA was extracted with the PAXgene miRNA kit for fixed scalp, the miRNeasy kit for PBMCs, and the RNeasy kit for mouse skin. High-throughput TCRbeta sequencing was used to examine T cell clonal expansion in alopecia areata in both the C3H/HeJ mouse model and human patients. Scalp clonality was compared among normal scalp (n=4), patchy alopecia areata scalp (n=8), and alopecia totalis/universalis scalp (n=8). In humans, TCRbeta sequencing was performed on scalp tissue and on sorted CD4+ and CD8+ peripheral blood T cells from healthy controls and from patients with patchy or totalis/universalis alopecia areata. Amplification of TCRbeta CDR3 regions was done by immunoSEQ multiplex PCR using 35 Vbeta forward primers and 13 Jbeta reverse primers. Summary of the overall study and its limitations: Resident alphabeta T cells in normal human skin are also sequenced, complicating scalp TCR repertoire analysis, unlike mouse skin dominated by gammadelta T cells. Shared TCR sequences between patients were less evident than in mice, which may be partly attributable to HLA diversity in the patient population. Compared with normal scalp, lesional scalp, particularly in alopecia totalis/universalis, had higher clonality and more expanded CD8+ clones, which suggests antigenic drive.

On this clone itself: Which antigen it targets is not known. Because the receptor is murine, the gene names and germline sequences shown are mouse ones. The read ends 4 residues before the CDR3 terminus; that terminus is restored from the germline J gene.

Library preparation was by the immunoSEQ multiplex PCR assay. RNA was extracted from all samples and reverse transcribed into cDNA as template for TCR sequencing. SuperScript III was used for first-strand cDNA synthesis, primed with a 2:1 mix of oligo-dT and random hexamers. Amplification bias was assessed with a synthetic immune receptor repertoire, and residual bias was removed computationally. Sequencing of the libraries was done on Illumina HiSeq with 60 bp reads that cover the CDR3, reading from J toward V. From the authors' description of their analysis: Raw reads were preprocessed for error removal, and CDR3 was defined according to IMGT conventions as running from the conserved cysteine to phenylalanine. Clonality was computed by normalizing Shannon entropy by log2 of the number of productive unique TCRs and subtracting the result from 1. CD4 or CD8 identity of scalp clones was inferred by cross-referencing scalp TCRbeta sequences with sorted blood CD4 and CD8 repertoires. Here the immuneACCESS table is served through TCRdb, limited to in-frame sequences with V and J called. Missing clones are a known gap in these copies; in checked studies unresolved V genes cover under half, and the rest lacks a known reason. D and trimming come from the DNA, and the V and J calls and clone size come from that table. This sample was tabulated with roughly 110,000 clones, among which there are no singletons. About 18% of the sample lies in the top ten.

Inclusive of the bounding cysteine and phenylalanine, the CDR3 is 12 residues long. Sequencing covers 24 bases of the CDR3, shown here with the frame starting at base 1. Based on the germline V gene, the CDR1 and CDR2 sequences are NNHDY and SYVADS. Trimming takes 5 bases from V and 4 bases from J, and the germline ends sit 9 bases apart. The receptor's source is a C3H/HeJ mouse with alopecia areata. Mice of this strain carry the MHC haplotype H2-k. Sequencing was done on a sample of lesional skin. The chain joins TRBV13-3 to TRBJ1-2; the D segment could be TRBD1, given 5 matching bases. The CDR3 reads CASSQGGSDYTF. Incomplete CDR3 DNA: TGTGCCAGCAGCCAGGGCGGCTCC.